Presented here are 14 T cell receptor beta chains from one specimen sequenced in a study of technical replicates of blood from a handful of donors. Assay used: immunoSEQ multiplex PCR; TCRdb lists only in-frame clones, some missing. The sample has about 67,000 clones, under 98% seen once. Sample: T cells isolated from PBMCs. The receptors shown here come from a human donor in good health.

The chain joins TRBV7-9 to TRBJ2-7, with 7 bases aligning to TRBD2. The V gene end was trimmed by 4 bases and the J gene end by 0 bases; junction bases not matched to a gene: 6. Germline-derived CDR1 and CDR2 are SEHNR and FQNEAQ (reference sequence). The CDR3 contains 15 residues. CDR3 bases: TGTGCCAGCAGCTCCCCCCTAGCGGTCTCCTACGAGCAGTACTTC. This encodes CASSSPLAVSYEQYF.

This chain uses TRBV4-2 with TRBJ1-1; 11 bases are shared with TRBD1. Trimming removed 1 base from V and 8 bases from J; junction bases left unmatched: 3. This CDR3 has 14 amino acids. CDR1 is LGHNA and CDR2 is YNFKEQ in the germline V gene. The DNA for the CDR3 is TGTGCCAGCAGCCAAGGGACAGGGGGCAAGGAAGCTTTCTTT. This gives the protein CASSQGTGGKEAFF.

This sequence joins TRBV12-2 and TRBJ1-2; the table's TRBD1 call for D was not verified on the DNA. TRBV12-2 is classified as a pseudogene. The CDR3 has 12 residues. This CDR3 is CASRFAGGGYTF. The CDR3 coding sequence is TGTGCAAGTCGCTTTGCAGGGGGAGGCTACACCTTC.

The chain combines TRBV30 with TRBJ2-7, with D tentatively TRBD1 (6 bases). The V gene lost 4 bases and the J gene lost 3 bases, with 16 bases spanning the gap. This CDR3 comprises 14 residues. The germline V gene encodes CDR1 GTSNPN and CDR2 SVGIG (reference sequence). The DNA of the CDR3 is TGTGCCTGGACTGATCCCGGGACACACTACGAGCAGTACTTC. It is translated as CAWTDPGTHYEQYF.

This clone appeared once. The V and J genes are TRBV7-9 and TRBJ2-1, with 8 bases lining up with TRBD2. This CDR3 spans 17 amino acids. Trimming cost V 1 base and J 4 bases; bases outside gene matches: 9. Germline CDR1 is SEHNR and CDR2 is FQNEAQ (reference sequence). CDR3 region: CASSLEGSGEVYNEQFF. DNA of the CDR3: TGTGCCAGCAGCTTAGAGGGTAGCGGGGAGGTGTACAATGAGCAGTTCTTC.

The genes are TRBV13 and TRBJ1-4; possible D gene TRBD1, 5 bases. The CDR3 loop spans 13 amino acids. Trimming shortened V by 7 bases and J by 7 bases, and 13 bases separated the two germline ends. The germline CDR1 and CDR2 sequences are PRHDT and FYEKMQ (reference sequence). In DNA, the CDR3 is TGTGCCAGCACTGGGGGAGGCGTTGAAAAACTGTTTTTT. Protein product: CASTGGGVEKLFF.

The gene calls are TRBV2 and TRBJ1-4; 7 bases map to TRBD1. There are 15 residues in the CDR3. Germline V gene data show CDR1 as SNHLY and CDR2 as FYNNEI. V gave up 4 bases and J gave up 6 bases; unmatched junction bases: 8. The CDR3 reads CASSGVDRVYEKLFF. CDR3 bases: TGTGCCAGCAGTGGCGTAGACAGGGTATATGAAAAACTGTTTTTT.

The CDR3 DNA reads as TGTGCCAGTAGTAACTATCGGGACAGGGGGCAAGAGACCCAGTACTTC. Encoded protein: CASSNYRDRGQETQYF. This rearrangement joins TRBV19 to TRBJ2-5; 11 bases agree with TRBD1. Trimming removed 4 bases from V and 2 bases from J; junction bases left unmatched: 6. Germline-derived CDR1 and CDR2 are LNHDA and SQIVND (reference sequence). This CDR3 contains 16 residues.

The chain employs TRBV6-5 and TRBJ2-1; 14 nucleotides agree with TRBD2. The CDR3 spans 16 residues. V shed 2 bases, J shed 8 bases, and the junction held 5 bases outside the gene matches. Germline-derived CDR1 and CDR2 are MNHEY and SVGAGI. This CDR3 reads CASSYPGLAGDYEQFF. The CDR3 bases are TGTGCCAGCAGTTACCCGGGACTAGCGGGAGATTATGAGCAGTTCTTC.

V is TRBV6-6 and J is TRBJ1-1; 8 positions agree with TRBD1. This CDR3 contains 13 residues. Trimming took 4 bases from V and 6 from J; bases not matched to a gene: 4. Germline V gene data show CDR1 as MNHNY and CDR2 as SVGAGI (reference sequence). The CDR3, as DNA: TGTGCCAGCAGTTTACGGACAGGGCCTGAAGCTTTCTTT. Protein product: CASSLRTGPEAFF.

This clone was seen only once. The chain uses TRBV7-9 and TRBJ2-3, with D perhaps matching TRBD2 (6 bases). The V and J ends lost 1 base and 11 bases respectively, with 22 bases between them. CDR1 is SEHNR, CDR2 FQNEAQ, per germline (reference sequence). The CDR3 runs to 16 residues. CDR3 residues: CASSLEGGRFRDLQYF. The DNA of the CDR3 is TGTGCCAGCAGCTTAGAGGGTGGCAGGTTCCGGGACTTGCAGTATTTT.

This sequence joins TRBV19 and TRBJ1-1; D not certain. Germline CDR1 is LNHDA and CDR2 is SQIVND (reference sequence). V lost 5 bases and J lost 2, with 15 bases in between. The CDR3 extends over 15 amino acids. For the CDR3, the DNA is TGTGCCAGTAGTGAAGTTGGCGGGATAAACACTGAAGCTTTCTTT. This encodes CASSEVGGINTEAFF.

This chain links TRBV5-6 with TRBJ2-2, with unresolved D. The germline V gene encodes CDR1 SGHDT and CDR2 YYEEEE. This CDR3 region has 14 residues. V dropped 0 bases and J dropped 2 bases, with 5 bases sitting between them. CDR3 amino acids: CASSLGPNTGELFF. The CDR3 DNA is TGTGCCAGCAGCTTGGGGCCTAACACCGGGGAGCTGTTTTTT. Using reference TRBV5-6 and TRBJ2-2 for the parts outside the CDR3, the full variable domain is DAGVTQSPTHLIKTRGQQVTLRCSPKSGHDTVSWYQQALGQGPQFIFQYYEEEERQRGNFPDRFSGHQFPNYSSELNVNALLLGDSALYLCASSLGPNTGELFFGEGSRLTVL.

The chain recombines TRBV7-9 with TRBJ2-7, with 11 positions matching TRBD2. Germline CDR1 and CDR2: SEHNR and FQNEAQ (reference sequence). The CDR3 runs to 15 residues. The V gene end was trimmed by 5 bases and the J gene end by 5 bases; junction bases not matched to a gene: 8. The CDR3 loop is CASSPPLAGVDEQYF. The CDR3 bases are TGTGCCAGCAGCCCCCCACTAGCGGGAGTCGACGAGCAGTACTTC.